A selection of T cell receptor beta chains follows, all from one sample in a study of T-cell memory formation after mild COVID-19. One entry per CDR3 protein results from TCRdb running MiXCR on the 5' RACE reads. The sample shows around 310,000 distinct CDR3 sequences, 15% to 20% of them seen only once. Sequenced material: PBMCs or a T cell subset sorted from them (not recorded which). Receptor source: a man between 18 and 35 years old who had mild COVID-19 (a few samples of this study predate the infection). Cell type and time point are not known. Both conserved end residues are part of each CDR3. D genes are given only for firm matches. For some rows the clone size is stated as once, few or many, or as a class when expanded; others skip it.

j_call v_call clone_size d_call cdr3_aa cdr3_nt
TRBJ1-1 TRBV5-1 few TRBD1 CASSWGQGNTEAFF TGCGCCAGCAGCTGGGGACAGGGTAACACTGAAGCTTTCTTT
TRBJ2-6 TRBV6-6 many NA CASSLQGAGANVLTF TGTGCCAGCAGTCTACAGGGAGCTGGGGCCAACGTCCTGACTTTC
TRBJ2-3 TRBV9 few TRBD1 CASSAVTGAPDTQYF TGTGCCAGCAGCGCCGTCACAGGGGCCCCAGATACGCAGTATTTT
TRBJ2-7 TRBV6-5 NA NA CASSYSSRDYEQYF TGTGCCAGCAGTTACTCCAGCAGGGACTACGAGCAGTACTTC
TRBJ1-1 TRBV5-1 NA NA CASSKGSSGYTEAFF TGCGCCAGCTCCAAAGGCAGCTCAGGGTATACTGAAGCTTTCTTT
TRBJ2-3 TRBV4-3 NA TRBD2 CASSQFAVAGGRSQYF TGCGCCAGCAGCCAATTTGCAGTAGCGGGGGGGCGGTCGCAGTATTTT
TRBJ1-6 TRBV4-2 NA NA CASSQEGAGSNSPLHF TGTGCCAGCAGCCAAGAGGGGGCGGGTTCCAATTCACCCCTCCACTTT
TRBJ2-1 TRBV7-3 NA NA CASRPSPGAYNEQFF TGTGCCAGCAGACCCTCTCCAGGGGCCTACAATGAGCAGTTCTTC
TRBJ2-1 TRBV6-5 NA NA CASSYSPGNNEQFF TGTGCCAGCAGTTACTCCCCGGGTAACAATGAGCAGTTCTTC
TRBJ2-3 TRBV12-3/TRBV12-4 NA TRBD2 CASSGSGGTPFGTDTQYF TGTGCCAGCAGTGGAAGCGGGGGGACTCCTTTTGGCACAGATACGCAGTATTTT
TRBJ2-1 TRBV20-1 many TRBD2 CSARLAGGYNEQFF TGCAGTGCTAGACTAGCGGGGGGGTACAATGAGCAGTTCTTC
TRBJ1-5 TRBV7-9 few TRBD1 CASSRTGGVNQPQHF TGTGCCAGCAGCCGGACAGGGGGCGTCAATCAGCCCCAGCATTTT
TRBJ2-2 TRBV19 NA NA CASHEVRPANTGELFF TGTGCCAGTCACGAGGTTCGGCCCGCGAACACCGGGGAGCTGTTTTTT
TRBJ2-4 TRBV7-3 NA NA CASSLGAGNIQYF TGTGCCAGCAGCCTAGGGGCAGGGAACATTCAGTACTTC
TRBJ2-1 TRBV7-3 NA NA CASSSGAPRANEQFF TGTGCCAGCAGCTCGGGGGCCCCACGGGCCAATGAGCAGTTCTTC
TRBJ2-1 TRBV20-1 NA TRBD1 CSARRQGYEQFF TGCAGTGCTAGACGACAGGGGTATGAGCAGTTCTTC
TRBJ2-1 TRBV11-2 many NA CASSLAVVTYNEQFF TGTGCCAGCAGCTTAGCAGTAGTAACCTACAATGAGCAGTTCTTC
TRBJ2-1 TRBV10-3 NA TRBD1 CAIGTGTHEQFF TGTGCCATCGGGACAGGGACGCATGAGCAGTTCTTC
TRBJ1-2 TRBV7-9 few NA CASSLQDDGGYTF TGTGCCAGCAGCTTACAGGACGACGGAGGCTACACCTTC
TRBJ1-2 TRBV5-5 many NA CASGIFGGVDTF TGTGCCAGCGGGATATTCGGAGGTGTGGACACCTTC
TRBJ2-1 TRBV18 few NA CASSPPTRYNEQFF TGTGCCAGCTCACCACCGACCCGCTACAATGAGCAGTTCTTC
TRBJ1-4 TRBV29-1 few NA CSVGLHLNEKLFF TGCAGCGTTGGGTTACACCTGAATGAAAAACTGTTTTTT
TRBJ1-5 TRBV28 few NA CASSAPGNQPQHF TGTGCCAGCAGTGCCCCGGGCAATCAGCCCCAGCATTTT
TRBJ1-1 TRBV4-1 NA NA CASSQETSPGRGGTEAFF TGCGCCAGCAGCCAAGAAACCTCGCCAGGGAGGGGTGGCACTGAAGCTTTCTTT
TRBJ1-2 TRBV6-5 NA TRBD1 CASSYGQGDGYTF TGTGCCAGCAGTTACGGACAGGGGGACGGCTACACCTTC
TRBJ1-2 TRBV7-9 NA NA CASIPVGVAYGYTF TGTGCCAGCATCCCGGTCGGCGTCGCCTATGGCTACACCTTC
TRBJ2-3 TRBV6-2/TRBV6-3 NA TRBD1 CASSNPSTGTGDTQYF TGTGCCAGCAGTAACCCTTCGACAGGGACAGGAGATACGCAGTATTTT
TRBJ1-4 TRBV7-2 few NA CASSYEQAMANEKLFF TGTGCCAGCAGCTACGAACAGGCGATGGCTAATGAAAAACTGTTTTTT
TRBJ2-3 TRBV20-1 many TRBD2 CSARFGGGGTDTQYF TGCAGTGCTAGGTTCGGCGGGGGAGGCACAGATACGCAGTATTTT
TRBJ1-6 TRBV12-3/TRBV12-4 few TRBD1 CASRGTGRNSPLHF TGTGCCAGCAGGGGGACAGGGAGGAATTCACCCCTCCACTTT
TRBJ1-1 TRBV2 NA NA CASSVREDTEAFF TGTGCCAGCAGTGTCAGGGAGGACACTGAAGCTTTCTTT
TRBJ2-1 TRBV15 NA NA CATSRGQLVDEQFF TGTGCCACCAGCAGGGGTCAGCTAGTGGATGAGCAGTTCTTC
TRBJ1-5 TRBV4-2 few NA CASSQDPGAGQPQHF TGTGCCAGCAGCCAAGATCCAGGGGCAGGTCAGCCCCAGCATTTT
TRBJ1-4 TRBV6-5 few NA CASSYSWISGRGGEKLFF TGTGCCAGCAGTTACTCTTGGATTTCGGGCAGGGGAGGTGAAAAACTGTTTTTT
TRBJ2-3 TRBV4-2 few NA CASSHLKSLDTQYF TGTGCCAGCAGCCATCTTAAATCCCTAGATACGCAGTATTTT
TRBJ2-7 TRBV25-1 few NA CASSMGPLYEQYF TGTGCCAGCAGTATGGGGCCCCTTTACGAGCAGTACTTC
TRBJ2-7 TRBV18 few TRBD1 CASSRDSFSYEQYF TGTGCCAGCTCAAGGGACAGTTTTTCCTACGAGCAGTACTTC
TRBJ2-3 TRBV19 many NA CASSIRPLDTQYF TGTGCCAGTAGTATAAGGCCGCTAGATACGCAGTATTTT
TRBJ2-2 TRBV7-9 few NA CASSFRRELFF TGTGCCAGCAGCTTCAGGAGAGAGCTGTTTTTT
TRBJ2-2 TRBV11-2 few NA CASRLDRELFF TGTGCCAGCAGATTAGACCGGGAGCTGTTTTTT
TRBJ2-5 TRBV4-2 few NA CASSRRTQETQYF TGTGCCAGCAGCAGACGGACACAAGAGACCCAGTACTTC
TRBJ1-2 TRBV29-1 NA NA CSSDRYGYTF TGCAGCTCGGACCGTTATGGCTACACCTTC
TRBJ2-3 TRBV28 few TRBD2 CASSTLAGRTDTQYF TGTGCCAGCAGTACCTTAGCGGGGCGTACAGATACGCAGTATTTT
TRBJ1-2 TRBV7-2 many TRBD1 CASSPEGAYGYTF TGTGCCAGCAGCCCTGAGGGGGCGTATGGCTACACCTTC
TRBJ2-3 TRBV6-2/TRBV6-3 NA TRBD2 CASSYSIKRGDTDTQYF TGTGCCAGCAGTTACTCGATTAAACGGGGGGACACAGATACGCAGTATTTT
TRBJ1-2 TRBV15 few NA CATSRGAFYGYTF TGTGCCACCAGCAGAGGGGCCTTCTATGGCTACACCTTC
TRBJ2-7 TRBV5-1 many TRBD1 CASSTGTGTLSYEQYF TGCGCCAGCAGTACCGGGACAGGAACGCTATCCTACGAGCAGTACTTC
TRBJ2-5 TRBV3-1 NA NA CASSQPVSQQETQYF TGTGCCAGCAGCCAACCCGTTTCCCAGCAAGAGACCCAGTACTTC
TRBJ2-2 TRBV6-6 few TRBD2 CASSYSRGLAGGMAGELFF TGTGCCAGCAGTTACTCTAGAGGGCTAGCGGGGGGAATGGCCGGGGAGCTGTTTTTT
TRBJ1-5 TRBV12-3/TRBV12-4 NA NA CASSFTGNRPQHF TGTGCCAGCAGTTTTACAGGTAATAGGCCCCAGCATTTT
TRBJ1-1 TRBV2 few TRBD1 CASSEAPGQPEAFF TGTGCCAGCAGTGAAGCGCCGGGACAGCCTGAAGCTTTCTTT
TRBJ1-6 TRBV20-1 NA NA CSARSGSSPLHF TGCAGTGCTCGCTCAGGGAGTTCACCCCTCCACTTT
TRBJ2-1 TRBV7-2 NA NA CASSLAAGRRMRSYNEQFF TGTGCCAGCAGCTTAGCTGCTGGGAGACGTATGAGGTCCTACAATGAGCAGTTCTTC
TRBJ2-1 TRBV24-1 NA NA CATREGAYNEQFF TGTGCCACCAGAGAAGGGGCCTACAATGAGCAGTTCTTC
TRBJ2-1 TRBV7-2 NA TRBD2 CASSLRYSGGYNEQFF TGTGCCAGCAGCTTAAGGTATAGCGGGGGGTACAATGAGCAGTTCTTC
TRBJ1-5 TRBV7-2 few TRBD1 CASSLGGTVSNQPQHF TGTGCCAGCAGCCTAGGCGGGACAGTTAGCAATCAGCCCCAGCATTTT
TRBJ1-1 TRBV11-2 NA NA CASSLGYGDTEAFF TGTGCCAGCAGCTTAGGCTACGGAGACACTGAAGCTTTCTTT
TRBJ2-5 TRBV20-1 many TRBD2 CGTATSGGAWETQYF TGCGGCACGGCGACCAGCGGGGGGGCCTGGGAGACCCAGTACTTC
TRBJ2-2 TRBV2 few NA CASSETGAGELFF TGTGCCAGCAGTGAAACTGGGGCCGGGGAGCTGTTTTTT